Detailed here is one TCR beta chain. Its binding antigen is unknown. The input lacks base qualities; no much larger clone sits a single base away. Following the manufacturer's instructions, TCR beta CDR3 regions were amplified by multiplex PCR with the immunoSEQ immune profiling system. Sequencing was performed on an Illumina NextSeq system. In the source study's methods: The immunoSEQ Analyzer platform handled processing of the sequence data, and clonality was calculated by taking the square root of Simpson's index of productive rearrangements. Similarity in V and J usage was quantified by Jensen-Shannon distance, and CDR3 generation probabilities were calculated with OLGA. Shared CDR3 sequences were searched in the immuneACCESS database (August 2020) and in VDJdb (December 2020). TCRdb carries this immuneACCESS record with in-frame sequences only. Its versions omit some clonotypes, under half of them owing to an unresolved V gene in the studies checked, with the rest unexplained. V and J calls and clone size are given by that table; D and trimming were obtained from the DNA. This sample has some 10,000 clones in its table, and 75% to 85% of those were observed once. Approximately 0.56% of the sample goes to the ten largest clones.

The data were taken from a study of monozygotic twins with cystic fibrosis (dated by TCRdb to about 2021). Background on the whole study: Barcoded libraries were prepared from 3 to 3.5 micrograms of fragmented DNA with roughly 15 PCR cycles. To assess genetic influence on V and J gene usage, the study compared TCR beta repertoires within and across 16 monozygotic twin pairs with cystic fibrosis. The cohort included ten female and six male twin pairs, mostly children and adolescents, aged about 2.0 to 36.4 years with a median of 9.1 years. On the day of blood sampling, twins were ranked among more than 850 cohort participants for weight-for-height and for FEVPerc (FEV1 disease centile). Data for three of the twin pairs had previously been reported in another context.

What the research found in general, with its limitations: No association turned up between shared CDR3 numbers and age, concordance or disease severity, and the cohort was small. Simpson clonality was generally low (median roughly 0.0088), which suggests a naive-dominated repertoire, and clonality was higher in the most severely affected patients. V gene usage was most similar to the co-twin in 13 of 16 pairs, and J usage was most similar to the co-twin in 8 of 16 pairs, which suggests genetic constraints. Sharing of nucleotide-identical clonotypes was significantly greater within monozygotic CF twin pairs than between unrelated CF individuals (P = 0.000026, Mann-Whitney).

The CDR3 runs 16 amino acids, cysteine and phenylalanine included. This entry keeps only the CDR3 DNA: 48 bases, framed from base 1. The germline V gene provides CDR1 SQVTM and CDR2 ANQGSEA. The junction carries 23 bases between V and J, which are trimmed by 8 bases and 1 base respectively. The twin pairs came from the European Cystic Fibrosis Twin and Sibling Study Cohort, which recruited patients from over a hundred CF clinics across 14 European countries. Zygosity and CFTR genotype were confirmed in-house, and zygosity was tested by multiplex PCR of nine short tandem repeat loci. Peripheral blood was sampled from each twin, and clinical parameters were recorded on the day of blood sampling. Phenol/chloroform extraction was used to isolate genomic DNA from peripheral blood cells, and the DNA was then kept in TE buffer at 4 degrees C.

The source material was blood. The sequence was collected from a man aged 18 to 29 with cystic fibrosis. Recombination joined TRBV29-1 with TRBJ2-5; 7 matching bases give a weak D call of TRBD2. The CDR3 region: CSFKIVRGGRQETQYF. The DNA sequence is TGCAGCTTCAAAATCGTTAGGGGGGGCCGCCAAGAGACCCAGTACTTC.